This T cell receptor (beta chain) was sequenced in a study of T cells in Graves' hyperthyroidism and ophthalmopathy. Study background: Peripheral blood was collected at initial diagnosis, before any treatment.

This CDR3 has 17 residues. V shed 1 base and J 4 bases; nucleotides not matched to a gene: 10. Germline CDR1 reads SGHTA; CDR2 reads FQGNSA. More than 8 ml fresh peripheral blood yielded the PBMCs. This clonotype was counted at least ten times. The target antigen is unknown. Researchers amplified the TCR beta CDR3 regions from RNA transcripts. An initial round of RT-PCR targeting the TCR CDR3 relied on the HTBI primer set. TCRdb reprocessed the multiplex PCR reads with MiXCR, giving one entry per CDR3 protein. The sample has approximately 690,000 distinct CDR3 sequences; around 20% are singletons. Broader study findings: Clonotypes that were expanded in thyroid above 0.001 mostly appeared in blood too.

This receptor was taken from a man aged 25-45 years with Graves' ophthalmopathy. Specimen: blood. The chain combines TRBV7-2 with TRBJ1-2; TRBD1 aligns across 9 bases. CDR3 loop: CASSLEYNRGRGYGYTF. The CDR3 coding sequence is TGTGCCAGCAGCTTAGAGTACAACAGGGGGCGCGGCTATGGCTACACCTTC. Full variable domain (rest looked up from reference TRBV7-2 and TRBJ1-2): GAGVSQSPSNKVTEKGKDVELRCDPISGHTALYWYRQSLGQGLEFLIYFQGNSAPDKSGLPSDRFSAERTGGSVSTLTIQRTQQEDSAVYLCASSLEYNRGRGYGYTFGSGTRLTVV.